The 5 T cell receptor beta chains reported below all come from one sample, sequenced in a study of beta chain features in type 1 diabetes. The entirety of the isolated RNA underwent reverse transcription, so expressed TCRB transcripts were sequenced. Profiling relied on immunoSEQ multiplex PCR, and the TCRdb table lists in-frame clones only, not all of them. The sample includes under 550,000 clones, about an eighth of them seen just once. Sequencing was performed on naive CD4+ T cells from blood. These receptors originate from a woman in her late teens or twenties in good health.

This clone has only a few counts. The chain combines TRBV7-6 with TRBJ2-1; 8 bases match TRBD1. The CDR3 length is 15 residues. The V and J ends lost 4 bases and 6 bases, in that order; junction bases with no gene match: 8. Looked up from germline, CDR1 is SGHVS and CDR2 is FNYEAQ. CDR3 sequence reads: CASSSGDRTSNEQFF. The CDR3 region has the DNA TGTGCCAGCAGCTCAGGGGACAGGACAAGCAATGAGCAGTTCTTC.

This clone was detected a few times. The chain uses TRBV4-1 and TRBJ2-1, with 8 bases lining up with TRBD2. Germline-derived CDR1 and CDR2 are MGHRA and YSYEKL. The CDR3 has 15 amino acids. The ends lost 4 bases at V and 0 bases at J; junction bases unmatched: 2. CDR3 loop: CASSLSGVSYNEQFF. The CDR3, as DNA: TGCGCCAGCAGCCTTAGCGGGGTCTCCTACAATGAGCAGTTCTTC.

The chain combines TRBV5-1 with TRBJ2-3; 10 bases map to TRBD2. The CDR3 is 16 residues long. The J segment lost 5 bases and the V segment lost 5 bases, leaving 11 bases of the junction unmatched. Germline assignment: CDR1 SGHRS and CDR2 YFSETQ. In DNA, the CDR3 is TGCGCCAGCAGTCCCTATCTAGCGGGAGTTGGAGATACGCAGTATTTT. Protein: CASSPYLAGVGDTQYF.

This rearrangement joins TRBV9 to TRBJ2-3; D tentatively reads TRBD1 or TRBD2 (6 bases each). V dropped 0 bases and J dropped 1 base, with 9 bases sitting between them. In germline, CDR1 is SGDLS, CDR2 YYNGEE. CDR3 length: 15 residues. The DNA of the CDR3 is TGTGCCAGCAGCGTAGCGGAGGGGGGCACAGATACGCAGTATTTT. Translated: CASSVAEGGTDTQYF.

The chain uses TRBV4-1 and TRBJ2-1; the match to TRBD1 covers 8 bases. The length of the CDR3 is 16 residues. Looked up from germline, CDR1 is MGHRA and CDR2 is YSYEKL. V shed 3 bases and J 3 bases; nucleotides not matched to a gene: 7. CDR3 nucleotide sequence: TGCGCCAGCAGCCATCGAGACAGGGGTAACTACAATGAGCAGTTCTTC. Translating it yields CASSHRDRGNYNEQFF.